This T cell receptor beta chain was profiled in a study of T cells in Graves' hyperthyroidism and ophthalmopathy. The overall study: Before treatment of any kind, peripheral blood was taken at initial diagnosis.

Findings and limits, study-wide: Blood also contained most expanded thyroid clonotypes above 0.001.

RNA transcripts yielded amplified TCR beta CDR3 regions. HTBI primers were employed in a first-round RT-PCR of the TCR CDR3. TCRdb recomputed calls from the multiplex PCR reads with MiXCR, one row per CDR3 protein. The profile shows 350,000 to 450,000 distinct CDR3 sequences, about 17% of them singletons. Diagnosis rested on symptoms, serum thyroxine and TRAb, thyroid ultrasound, and orbital computed tomography. From approximately 9.1 ml of fresh peripheral blood, PBMCs were isolated. This clonotype was observed a handful of times. Antigen specificity is unknown. The sample was blood. This sequence originates from a woman in her 30s with Graves' hyperthyroidism that later progressed to Graves' ophthalmopathy.

CDR3 bases: TGCAGTGCTCGGACGGGACAGATGGGGAGTACGCAGTATTTT. As protein: CSARTGQMGSTQYF. The genes are TRBV20-1 and TRBJ2-3, with 7 bases identical to TRBD1. Germline V gene sequence: CDR1 DFQATT, CDR2 SNEGSKA (reference sequence). The V gene end was trimmed by 5 bases and the J gene end by 8 bases; junction bases not matched to a gene: 13. The CDR3 length is 14 residues.